The 17 T cell receptor beta chains below were found in one sample sequenced in a study of shared clonotypes between healthy human individuals. TCRdb's copy holds only in-frame clones and misses some; the assay was immunoSEQ multiplex PCR. The repertoire holds about 340,000 clones, around 79% seen once, with roughly 10% in the top ten. The specimen sequenced was memory CD4+ T cells sorted from blood. Stated subset: CD45RA-negative fraction. The source of these receptors is a young man in good health.

CDR3 residues: CASSSDPPYRVFGSYNEQFF. The CDR3 DNA reads as TGCGCCAGCAGCTCCGACCCTCCCTACAGGGTATTCGGCTCCTACAATGAGCAGTTCTTC. The chain recombines TRBV5-1 with TRBJ2-1; D perhaps matches TRBD1 (6 bases). Looked up from germline, CDR1 is SGHRS and CDR2 is YFSETQ. V was trimmed by 3 bases and J by 0 bases, leaving 25 bases between them. The CDR3 runs to 20 residues.

CDR3 amino acids: CASSLRGQETQYF. The CDR3 nucleotides are TGTGCCAGCAGCTTGAGAGGACAAGAGACCCAGTACTTC. The chain couples TRBV7-8 to TRBJ2-5; D is undetermined. CDR1 is SGHVS, CDR2 FQNEAQ, per germline. CDR3 length: 13 amino acids. Trimming cost V 3 bases and J 2 bases, with 7 bases left between them. Using reference TRBV7-8 and TRBJ2-5 for the parts outside the CDR3, the full variable domain is GAGVSQSPRYKVAKRGQDVALRCDPISGHVSLFWYQQALGQGPEFLTYFQNEAQLDKSGLPSDRFFAERPEGSVSTLKIQRTQQEDSAVYLCASSLRGQETQYFGPGTRLLVL.

Details on this clone: This may arise from a read error, as a much more abundant clone is one base away. The chain carries TRBV5-1 and TRBJ2-1; either TRBD1 or TRBD2 may fit D (5 bases each). The ends were cut back, 0 bases at V and 6 bases at J, with 10 bases in the middle. Germline V gene lookup returns CDR1 SGHRS and CDR2 YFSETQ. CDR3 length: 14 amino acids. The CDR3 sequence is CASSLGGSSNEQFF. DNA of the CDR3: TGCGCCAGCAGCTTGGGGGGGTCGAGCAATGAGCAGTTCTTC.

J is TRBJ2-7 and V is TRBV6-1; 7 positions agree with TRBD2. V was clipped by 3 bases and J by 3 bases; unmatched bases: 5. CDR1 and CDR2 (germline): MNHNS, SASEGT. The CDR3 consists of 14 residues. The CDR3 coding sequence is TGTGCCAGCAGTGATTGGGAGGGAGACTACGAGCAGTACTTC. It codes for CASSDWEGDYEQYF.

The chain has TRBV5-6 and TRBJ2-7; 7 bases are a match to TRBD2. V shed 0 bases, J shed 6 bases, and the junction held 9 bases outside the gene matches. Germline V gene lookup returns CDR1 SGHDT and CDR2 YYEEEE. The CDR3 loop spans 15 amino acids. The CDR3 region has the DNA TGTGCCAGCAGCTTGGGGTTTCGATGGGGGGGCGAGCAGTACTTC. Its protein product is CASSLGFRWGGEQYF.

The chain links TRBV7-2 to TRBJ2-7; D perhaps matches TRBD1 (6 bases). CDR1 and CDR2 from the germline V gene are SGHTA and FQGNSA. The CDR3 has 13 residues. V was trimmed by 4 bases and J by 3 bases, leaving 10 bases between them. CDR3: CASSSGTFYEQYF. The CDR3 nucleotides read TGTGCCAGCAGCTCCGGGACATTCTACGAGCAGTACTTC.

The V call is TRBV10-2, the J call TRBJ2-3; D is possibly TRBD1 or TRBD2 (5 bases each). The germline V and J ends were trimmed by 4 bases and 3 bases, with 14 bases remaining between them. The CDR3 runs 15 residues. The germline V gene encodes CDR1 WSHSY and CDR2 SAAADI. The DNA for the CDR3 is TGCGCCAGCAGTGGAGGGGCCGTGGGGACAGATACGCAGTATTTT. Translated, it gives CASSGGAVGTDTQYF.

This clone was detected a few times. The chain carries TRBV7-2 and TRBJ1-1; 9 bases agree with TRBD1. Germline V gene lookup returns CDR1 SGHTA and CDR2 FQGNSA. CDR3 length equals 14 residues. Losses at the gene ends were 5 bases for V and 2 bases for J; bases not matched to a gene: 3. CDR3 sequence: CASSPTGGNTEAFF. CDR3 nucleotides: TGTGCCAGCAGCCCAACAGGGGGCAACACTGAAGCTTTCTTT.

This chain uses TRBV5-1 with TRBJ2-6; no clear D. V lost 1 base and J 2 bases, leaving 4 bases between the germline ends. There are 14 residues in the CDR3. Germline CDR1 SGHRS, CDR2 YFSETQ. The CDR3 region is CASSLTTGANVLTF. DNA for the CDR3: TGCGCCAGCAGCTTGACTACTGGGGCCAACGTCCTGACTTTC.

The chain uses TRBV5-6 and TRBJ2-7; no clear D. The CDR3 is made up of 12 amino acids. Trimming took 1 base from V and 3 from J, leaving 5 bases between them. Germline loops: CDR1 SGHDT, CDR2 YYEEEE. CDR3: CASSLFDYEQYF. The CDR3 DNA sequence: TGTGCCAGCAGCTTGTTTGACTACGAGCAGTACTTC.

The rearrangement links TRBV10-1 to TRBJ1-5; D unclear. V lost 4 bases, J lost 7 bases, and 11 bases lay in between. Germline V gives CDR1 WNHNN, CDR2 SYGVQD (reference sequence). The CDR3 runs to 13 residues. CDR3 DNA sequence: TGCGCCAGCAGTGTTGGCGTCGGGCAGCCCCAGCATTTT. As protein: CASSVGVGQPQHF.

This chain connects TRBV6-5 to TRBJ2-5, with D perhaps TRBD1 or TRBD2 (5 bases each). Germline CDR1 and CDR2: MNHEY and SVGAGI. With 5 bases removed from V and 8 bases from J, the gap between germline ends came to 18 bases. The CDR3 contains 14 residues. The CDR3 region has the DNA TGTGCCAGCAGTAAGACGGGGCGAGCCTACACCCAGTACTTC. This translates into CASSKTGRAYTQYF.

The chain combines TRBV5-1 with TRBJ2-1, with a possible D match to TRBD1 (5 bases). The CDR3 spans 15 residues. CDR1 is SGHRS, CDR2 YFSETQ, per germline. V was pared by 4 bases and J by 5 bases, with 16 bases between. The chain's CDR3 is CASSVIPGNDNEQFF. The CDR3 DNA reads TGCGCCAGCAGCGTAATCCCAGGGAACGACAATGAGCAGTTCTTC. Full variable domain (missing parts from reference TRBV5-1 and TRBJ2-1): KAGVTQTPRYLIKTRGQQVTLSCSPISGHRSVSWYQQTPGQGLQFLFEYFSETQRNKGNFPGRFSGRQFSNSRSEMNVSTLELGDSALYLCASSVIPGNDNEQFFGPGTRLTVL.

The gene calls are TRBV2 and TRBJ2-5; 8 bases match TRBD2. Germline V gene sequence: CDR1 SNHLY, CDR2 FYNNEI. The CDR3 contains 15 residues. J gave up 2 bases and V 6 bases, and 8 bases lay outside the gene matches. The CDR3, as DNA: TGTGCCAGCAGCCGAACCACTAGCGGTCAAGAGACCCAGTACTTC. It specifies CASSRTTSGQETQYF.

The rearrangement joins TRBV28 to TRBJ1-2; D is unresolved. V lost 5 bases to trimming and J lost 1 base, with 11 bases between them. CDR1 and CDR2 from the germline V gene are MDHEN and SYDVKM. The length of the CDR3 is 14 residues. CDR3 amino acids: CASSTPQNNYGYTF. The CDR3 region has the DNA TGTGCCAGCAGTACACCACAGAATAACTATGGCTACACCTTC.

V is TRBV6-5 and J is TRBJ2-7; D unclear. The germline V gene encodes CDR1 MNHEY and CDR2 SVGAGI. Trimming left V 0 bases short and J 3 bases short, with 9 bases between. The CDR3 sequence is 14 residues long. The CDR3 bases are TGTGCCAGCAGTTACTCATCGCCTTACTACGAGCAGTACTTC. Translated: CASSYSSPYYEQYF.

There are a few counts of this clone. This sequence joins TRBV5-1 and TRBJ1-1; unclear D gene. This CDR3 contains 14 residues. V lost 4 bases and J 0 bases, leaving 10 bases between the germline ends. The V gene's germline CDR1 is SGHRS and CDR2 YFSETQ. Here the CDR3 DNA reads TGCGCCAGCAGCCCCCCCGACGTGAACACTGAAGCTTTCTTT. Its protein is CASSPPDVNTEAFF.